The TCR beta chain under discussion was sequenced for a study of blood T cells in healthy people across ages. At the level of the study: Per two T cells, about one barcoded beta molecule was captured through template switching.

It was with a sample-barcoded 5' primer and a J-beta primer mix that a second PCR of roughly 7 to 11 cycles was run. Each cDNA molecule was tagged by a template-switch adaptor that had 12 random nucleotides. TCRdb re-derived calls from the 5' RACE reads in MiXCR, one entry per CDR3 protein. Of approximately 290,000 distinct CDR3 sequences detected, around 29% appear once; the ten largest clones hold 25% to 30%. Germline CDR1 MDHEN, CDR2 SYDVKM. The length of the CDR3 is 16 residues. V was clipped by 8 bases and J by 4 bases, with 21 bases between them. Study results and caveats: Higher diversity, along with more naive CD4+ cells, distinguished long-lived donors from aged donors. Those diversity estimates obtained from one million T cells were thought to be underestimates.

A remark on this clonotype: Antigen: not known.

The rearrangement links TRBV28 to TRBJ2-1, with D tentatively TRBD1 or TRBD2 (6 bases each). The receptor comes from a woman between 70 and 85 years old in good health. The sequencing sample was made of blood. Here the CDR3 reads CASFPLGGRAYNEQFF. The CDR3 region has the DNA TGTGCCAGCTTCCCTCTAGGGGGGCGGGCATACAATGAGCAGTTCTTC.